Shown below are 6 T cell receptor beta chains from a single sample sequenced in a study of beta chain features in type 1 diabetes. Their antigens remain unidentified. The investigators reverse transcribed all of the isolated RNA, so they sequenced expressed TCRB transcripts. The repertoire was sequenced with immunoSEQ multiplex PCR; TCRdb's copy has only in-frame clones and lacks some. Among hundreds of thousands of clones listed, more than 12% were seen once. Findings and caveats of the study: Among all four CD4+ subsets, Type 1 diabetes patients had TCRB CDR3s that were moderately but significantly shorter.

The sequenced sample was naive CD4+ T cells from blood. These TCRs come from a man younger than 35 with type 1 diabetes.

This clone came up a few times. The chain links TRBV2 to TRBJ1-4; TRBD1 matches at 8 bases. V shed 4 bases, J shed 8 bases, and the junction held 6 bases outside the gene matches. Germline V gene sequence: CDR1 SNHLY, CDR2 FYNNEI. The CDR3 contains 14 residues. The CDR3 region is CASSVDRGREKLFF. CDR3 nucleotides: TGTGCCAGCAGTGTCGACAGGGGCCGAGAAAAACTGTTTTTT.

This chain links TRBV5-6 with TRBJ2-3; a weak D match, TRBD1 (5 bases). The germline CDR1 and CDR2 sequences are SGHDT and YYEEEE. Trimming removed 4 bases at V and 5 bases at J, with 23 bases between. The CDR3 runs 17 residues. As DNA, the CDR3 is TGTGCCAGCAGCGCCACCGCCCTGACAGCCTGGGTAGATACGCAGTATTTT. Translation gives CASSATALTAWVDTQYF.

The V call is TRBV28, the J call TRBJ2-7, with a possible D match to TRBD2 (6 bases). The CDR3 runs 14 residues. V gave up 2 bases and J gave up 3 bases, with 11 bases separating them. Germline V CDR1 and CDR2: MDHEN, SYDVKM. Here the CDR3 DNA reads TGTGCCAGCAGTTTAGCCGGGGGTATCTACGAGCAGTACTTC. It encodes CASSLAGGIYEQYF. Supplemented by reference TRBV28 and TRBJ2-7, the full variable domain reads DVKVTQSSRYLVKRTGEKVFLECVQDMDHENMFWYRQDPGLGLRLIYFSYDVKMKEKGDIPEGYSVSREKKERFSLILESASTNQTSMYLCASSLAGGIYEQYFGPGTRLTVT.

The chain recombines TRBV4-2 with TRBJ2-1; 9 bases are shared with TRBD2. Germline V gives CDR1 LGHNA, CDR2 YNFKEQ. V lost 0 bases and J lost 6; bases outside the gene matches: 3. The length of the CDR3 is 15 residues. CDR3 bases: TGTGCCAGCAGCCAAGATCAAGCGGGGGGCAATGAGCAGTTCTTC. Translation gives CASSQDQAGGNEQFF.

This clone was seen only a few times. This chain connects TRBV7-2 to TRBJ1-2; D remains unclear. Germline V gene lookup returns CDR1 SGHTA and CDR2 FQGNSA. The V gene lost 4 bases and the J gene lost 4 bases, with 10 bases spanning the gap. This CDR3 is built from 13 residues. CDR3 sequence reads: CASSSNGPYGYTF. Here the CDR3 DNA reads TGTGCCAGCAGCTCTAACGGACCCTATGGCTACACCTTC. The full variable domain, completed using reference TRBV7-2 and TRBJ1-2, is GAGVSQSPSNKVTEKGKDVELRCDPISGHTALYWYRQSLGQGLEFLIYFQGNSAPDKSGLPSDRFSAERTGGSVSTLTIQRTQQEDSAVYLCASSSNGPYGYTFGSGTRLTVV.

The chain uses TRBV5-8 and TRBJ1-1; perhaps TRBD1 as D (6 bases). Trimming stripped 8 bases from V and 3 bases from J, with 11 bases between. From germline, CDR1 is SGHTS and CDR2 YDEGEE. The CDR3 is made up of 12 amino acids. CDR3 nucleotides: TGTGCCAGGATACAGGGATACACTGAAGCTTTCTTT. As protein: CARIQGYTEAFF.